This TCR beta chain is drawn from a study of CD8 T cells in Susac syndrome. The RNA input was roughly 0.45 to 1 ug, and it was reverse transcribed with random hexamers. TCR beta CDR3 was amplified by immunoSEQ multiplex PCR. This amplification extended across 54 Vbeta and 13 Jbeta segments. TCRdb used MiXCR to reprocess the immunoSEQ multiplex PCR reads, holding one entry per CDR3 protein. The data hold 250,000 to 300,000 distinct CDR3 sequences, with roughly 85% observed a single time. TCR beta sequencing was performed on blood CD8+ and CD4+ T cells. The authors negatively isolated CD8+ and CD4+ T cells and FACS-enriched TEMRA cells. Source material: CD8+ T cells from PBMCs. This TCR derives from a human donor with multiple sclerosis.

CDR3 coding DNA: TGTGCCAGTAGTATCCAAGGTGCAGATAACACCGGGGAGCTGTTTTTT. This gives the protein CASSIQGADNTGELFF. The chain combines TRBV19 with TRBJ2-2, with D hard to call. From germline, CDR1 is LNHDA and CDR2 SQIVND (reference sequence). V shed 3 bases and J shed 2 bases, with 13 bases lying between them. The CDR3 runs 16 residues.